The clone carrying this T cell receptor beta chain was found many times. This record comes from a study of T-cell memory formation after mild COVID-19. Turning to the study itself: Largely donor-specific sequence clusters came from a couple of donors.

TCRdb passed the 5' RACE reads through MiXCR, listing each CDR3 protein once. The sample holds around 340,000 distinct CDR3 sequences, 21% seen once. V was trimmed by 3 bases and J by 9 bases, leaving 13 bases between them. CDR3 length: 13 amino acids. Material for sequencing was PBMCs or a T cell subset sorted from them (not recorded which). The sequence was collected from an adult woman who had mild COVID-19 (a few samples of this study predate the infection). Cell type and time point are not known. The chain couples TRBV12-3 or TRBV12-4 to TRBJ2-3; D gene unclear. The CDR3 DNA sequence: TGTGCCAGCAGTTTTATCGGCGTGGGGACGCAGTATTTT. This gives the protein CASSFIGVGTQYF.